This T cell receptor (beta chain) was sequenced during a study of T-cell reconstitution after alpha-beta-depleted transplantation in children. The library targeted TCRbeta and was prepared with unique molecular identifiers. TCRdb redid the calling of the PCR reads with MiXCR, one entry per CDR3 protein. The data hold approximately 590,000 distinct CDR3 sequences, with about 11% observed a single time. The CDR3 has 14 amino acids. The germline V and J ends were trimmed by 4 bases and 12 bases, with 19 bases remaining between them. The rearrangement links TRBV12-3 or TRBV12-4 to TRBJ2-1; tentatively, D is TRBD2 (6 bases). This sequence was found in a human donor who donated a stem cell graft to a child with acute myeloid leukemia. Sequencing was performed on PBMCs from the stem cell graft donor, taken from the stem cell graft. CDR3 sequence (DNA): TGTGCCAGCAGTTCCCCCCCCCTCCTAGCGAGGCAGTTCTTC. Translation: CASSSPPLLARQFF.